This is a list of T cell receptor beta chains from one sample in a study of T cell responses to AZD1222 COVID-19 vaccine. Produced via immunoSEQ multiplex PCR; TCRdb's table is partial and in-frame only. The sample lists about 120,000 clones; roughly 89% were seen once. Material: peripheral blood, obtained on day 0 of AZD1222 vaccination. These receptors all stem from an adult in good health. The CDR3 runs from the conserved cysteine through the conserved F or W. The D gene is left open where the match is weak.

. | TRBV30 | 14 | CAWTTPSGTDTQYF
. | TRBV27 | 15 | CASTKRPQGSYGYTF
TRBD1 | TRBV15 | 16 | CATSSGDRVYNSPLHF
. | TRBV7-9 | 14 | CASSRDTWDNEQFF
TRBD1 | TRBV7-9 | 15 | CASSPEQRGGPTAFF
TRBD1 | TRBV7-3 | 15 | CASSPGTGRHTEAFF
. | TRBV30 | 14 | CAWRGRGFDYGYTF
. | TRBV29-1 | 13 | CSVEEAANTEAFF
. | TRBV21-1 | 18 | CASTQPGTGRSLNTEAFF
TRBD1 | TRBV6-5 | 15 | CASSYGQGARNEQFF
. | TRBV30 | 14 | CAWSVRHAGEKLFF
TRBD2 | TRBV24-1 | 14 | CATSDGLEEDEQFF
TRBD2 | TRBV5-4 | 15 | CASRETSGSYNEQFF
. | TRBV6-5 | 14 | CASSYSRGWETQYF
TRBD1 | TRBV27 | 15 | CASSFGTGGSYEQYF
. | TRBV2 | 16 | CASSERGRENTGELFF
TRBD1 | TRBV24-1 | 15 | CATSDPGQGSDTQYF
. | TRBV3-1/TRBV3-2 | 15 | CASSPSGQVRNTIYF
. | TRBV12-3/TRBV12-4 | 13 | CASILTGGSPLHF
. | TRBV5-4 | 14 | CASSHRHRAETQYF
TRBD1 | TRBV24-1 | 17 | CATSAAEGADGANVLTF